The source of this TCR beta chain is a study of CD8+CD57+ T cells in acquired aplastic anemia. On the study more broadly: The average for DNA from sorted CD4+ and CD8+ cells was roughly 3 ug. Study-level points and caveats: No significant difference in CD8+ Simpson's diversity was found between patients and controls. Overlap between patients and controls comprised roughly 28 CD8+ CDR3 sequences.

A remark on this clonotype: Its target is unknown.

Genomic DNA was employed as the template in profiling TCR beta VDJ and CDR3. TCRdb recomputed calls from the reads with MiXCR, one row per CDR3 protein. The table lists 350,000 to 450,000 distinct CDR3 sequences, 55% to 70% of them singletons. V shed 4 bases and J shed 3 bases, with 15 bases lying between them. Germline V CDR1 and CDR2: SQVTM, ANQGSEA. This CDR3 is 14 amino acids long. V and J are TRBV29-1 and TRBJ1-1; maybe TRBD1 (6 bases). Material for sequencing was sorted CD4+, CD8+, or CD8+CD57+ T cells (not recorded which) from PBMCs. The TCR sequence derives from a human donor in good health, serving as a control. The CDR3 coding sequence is TGCAGCGTTGGCGGGGGGCGAGGGGACACTGAAGCTTTCTTT. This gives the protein CSVGGGRGDTEAFF.